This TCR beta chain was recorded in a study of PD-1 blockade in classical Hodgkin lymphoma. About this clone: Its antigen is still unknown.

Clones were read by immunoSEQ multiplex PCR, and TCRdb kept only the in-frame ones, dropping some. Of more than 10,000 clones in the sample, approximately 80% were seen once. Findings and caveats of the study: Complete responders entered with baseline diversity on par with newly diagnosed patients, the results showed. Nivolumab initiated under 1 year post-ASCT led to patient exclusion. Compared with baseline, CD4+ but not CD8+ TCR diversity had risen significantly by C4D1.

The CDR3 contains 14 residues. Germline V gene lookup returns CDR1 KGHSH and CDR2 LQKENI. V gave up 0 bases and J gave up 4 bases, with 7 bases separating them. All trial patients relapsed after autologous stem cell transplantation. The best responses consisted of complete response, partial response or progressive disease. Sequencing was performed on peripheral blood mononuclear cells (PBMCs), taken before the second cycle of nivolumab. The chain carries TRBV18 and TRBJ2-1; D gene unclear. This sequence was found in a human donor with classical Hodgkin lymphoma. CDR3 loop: CASSPPGLYNEQFF. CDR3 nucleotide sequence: TGTGCCAGCTCACCACCGGGCCTGTACAATGAGCAGTTCTTC.